This is a list of T cell receptor beta chains from one sample in a study of Graves' ophthalmopathy and Graves' hyperthyroidism. TCRdb reprocessed the multiplex PCR reads via MiXCR and lists one record per CDR3 protein. Of 600,000 to 700,000 distinct CDR3 sequences in the sample, roughly 41% were seen once. Material for sequencing was peripheral blood. The receptors originated from an adult man with Graves' ophthalmopathy. Each CDR3 is given with its conserved first and last residue.

j_call: TRBJ1-1
v_call: TRBV5-1
cdr3_aa: CASSIQGTEAFF

j_call: TRBJ2-2
v_call: TRBV12-3/TRBV12-4
cdr3_aa: CASRVAGYRELFF

j_call: TRBJ2-5
v_call: TRBV12-3/TRBV12-4
cdr3_aa: CDSSPQAGVGETQYF

j_call: TRBJ1-4
v_call: TRBV28
cdr3_aa: CASRDVGAGNEKLFF

j_call: TRBJ2-2
v_call: TRBV15
cdr3_aa: CATSSYSGVTGELFF

j_call: TRBJ2-2
v_call: TRBV10-3
cdr3_aa: CASRTRGELFF

j_call: TRBJ2-5
v_call: TRBV29-1
cdr3_aa: CSVDASGEEEYF

j_call: TRBJ2-5
v_call: TRBV11-2
cdr3_aa: CASSLLGLQETQYF

j_call: TRBJ2-7
v_call: TRBV7-9
cdr3_aa: CASSLITSGRYYEQYF

j_call: TRBJ1-2
v_call: TRBV11-2
cdr3_aa: CASSITDRSQGYGYTF

j_call: TRBJ1-5
v_call: TRBV20-1
cdr3_aa: CSALNRGGSNQPQHF

j_call: TRBJ2-7
v_call: TRBV9
cdr3_aa: CASSINWDKTYEQYF

j_call: TRBJ1-1
v_call: TRBV10-2
cdr3_aa: CASSERGSTEAFF

j_call: TRBJ2-7
v_call: TRBV9
cdr3_aa: CASSVGQGVSYEQYF

j_call: TRBJ2-1
v_call: TRBV7-9
cdr3_aa: CASSRGYNEQFF

j_call: TRBJ1-1
v_call: TRBV7-9
cdr3_aa: CASSPYGIEAFF

j_call: TRBJ1-4
v_call: TRBV29-1
cdr3_aa: CSVDASGDRGEKLFF

j_call: TRBJ1-4
v_call: TRBV15
cdr3_aa: CATSTEWRSTNEKLFF

j_call: TRBJ1-1
v_call: TRBV9
cdr3_aa: CASSAGHSEAFF

j_call: TRBJ2-7
v_call: TRBV12-3/TRBV12-4
cdr3_aa: CASSLKAGGPDEQYF

j_call: TRBJ1-1
v_call: TRBV7-8
cdr3_aa: CASSLVLTGEAFF

j_call: TRBJ2-5
v_call: TRBV11-2
cdr3_aa: CASRRGLGLDETQYF

j_call: TRBJ2-5
v_call: TRBV29-1
cdr3_aa: CSVEVIGQGAETQYF

j_call: TRBJ2-6
v_call: TRBV6-1
cdr3_aa: CASSGSTGANVLTF

j_call: TRBJ2-6
v_call: TRBV10-3
cdr3_aa: CASRGTGAGANVLTF

j_call: TRBJ1-1
v_call: TRBV5-1
cdr3_aa: CASSLNPGGTEAFF

j_call: TRBJ1-6
v_call: TRBV7-8
cdr3_aa: CAVKIRQGYNSPLHF

j_call: TRBJ2-5
v_call: TRBV29-1
cdr3_aa: CSVEDVRGPTSWTQYF

j_call: TRBJ1-1
v_call: TRBV10-3
cdr3_aa: CAIRNSLSTEAFF

j_call: TRBJ1-1
v_call: TRBV7-2
cdr3_aa: CASSPWGGGKRGTEAFF

j_call: TRBJ1-1
v_call: TRBV10-2
cdr3_aa: CASRTGQGGMNTEAFF

j_call: TRBJ2-7
v_call: TRBV9
cdr3_aa: CASSAGGTSYEQYF

j_call: TRBJ1-1
v_call: TRBV5-1
cdr3_aa: CASSQEGSTTGGYPNTEAFF

j_call: TRBJ2-7
v_call: TRBV7-2
cdr3_aa: CASSLGGGTGGVEQYF

j_call: TRBJ2-7
v_call: TRBV6-1
cdr3_aa: CASSEKPYGGEQYF

j_call: TRBJ1-2
v_call: TRBV14
cdr3_aa: CASSQGQGFGYTF

j_call: TRBJ1-1
v_call: TRBV7-8
cdr3_aa: CASSLTRTENTEAFF

j_call: TRBJ1-2
v_call: TRBV7-3
cdr3_aa: CASSQVTTGTYGYTF

j_call: TRBJ2-7
v_call: TRBV15
cdr3_aa: CATSNRGFNSGSRSYEQYF

j_call: TRBJ2-5
v_call: TRBV29-1
cdr3_aa: CSVRGGPQETQYF

j_call: TRBJ2-3
v_call: TRBV25-1
cdr3_aa: CASSQGPGASTDTQYF

j_call: TRBJ2-7
v_call: TRBV5-1
cdr3_aa: CASSLGFDRYEQYF

j_call: TRBJ1-2
v_call: TRBV19
cdr3_aa: CASSIGNAGNYGYTF

j_call: TRBJ2-5
v_call: TRBV9
cdr3_aa: CASSVTGTEGETQYF

j_call: TRBJ2-7
v_call: TRBV16
cdr3_aa: CASSQFQAERQYF

j_call: TRBJ1-3
v_call: TRBV2
cdr3_aa: CASSSRDVGNTIYF